Listed below are T cell receptor beta chains from one sample, sequenced in a study of cytomegalovirus exposure and HLA in healthy donors. Clones were read by immunoSEQ multiplex PCR, and TCRdb kept only the in-frame ones, dropping some. The sample lists about 180,000 clones, roughly 75% occurring once. Source material: PBMCs. The receptors were sampled from a woman aged 45 to 65 in good health and CMV-seropositive. The CDR3 runs from the conserved cysteine through the conserved F or W. A D gene is named only where the DNA matches it firmly. Size is omitted from some rows. Given values are once, few, many or a class for expanded clones.

CDR3aa: CSARDLGGTFF; CDR3nt: TGCAGTGCTAGAGATTTGGGAGGAACTTTCTTT; d_gene: -; v_gene: TRBV20-1; abundance: -; j_gene: TRBJ1-1
CDR3aa: CASSYSKDTPLRGYTF; CDR3nt: TGTGCCAGCAGTTACTCGAAGGACACCCCTCTAAGGGGCTACACCTTC; d_gene: -; v_gene: TRBV6-6; abundance: -; j_gene: TRBJ1-2
CDR3aa: CASSLEPDSGVGILYGYTF; CDR3nt: TGTGCCAGCAGCTTAGAGCCCGATTCAGGGGTGGGGATTCTATATGGCTACACCTTC; d_gene: -; v_gene: TRBV7-6; abundance: -; j_gene: TRBJ1-2
CDR3aa: CASSWGQANYEQYF; CDR3nt: TGTGCCAGCTCATGGGGACAGGCAAACTACGAGCAGTACTTC; d_gene: TRBD1; v_gene: TRBV6-5; abundance: -; j_gene: TRBJ2-7
CDR3aa: CASSVGQGAYEQYF; CDR3nt: TGTGCCAGCAGCGTAGGGCAGGGGGCTTACGAGCAGTACTTC; d_gene: TRBD1; v_gene: TRBV9; abundance: -; j_gene: TRBJ2-7
CDR3aa: CASIQTGGAYEQYF; CDR3nt: TGTGCCAGCATTCAAACCGGGGGGGCCTACGAGCAGTACTTC; d_gene: TRBD2; v_gene: TRBV28; abundance: -; j_gene: TRBJ2-7
CDR3aa: CASSSGTANTGELFF; CDR3nt: TGCGCCAGCAGCTCCGGGACAGCCAACACCGGGGAGCTGTTTTTT; d_gene: TRBD1; v_gene: TRBV5-1; abundance: -; j_gene: TRBJ2-2
CDR3aa: CSVEGRAYGYTF; CDR3nt: TGCAGCGTTGAAGGCAGGGCCTATGGCTACACCTTC; d_gene: -; v_gene: TRBV29-1; abundance: few; j_gene: TRBJ1-2
CDR3aa: CASGRARGETQYF; CDR3nt: TGTGCCAGCGGGAGGGCAAGGGGAGAGACCCAGTACTTC; d_gene: TRBD2; v_gene: TRBV6-5; abundance: -; j_gene: TRBJ2-5
CDR3aa: CASSLARVYGYTF; CDR3nt: TGTGCCAGCAGCTTAGCGCGAGTGTATGGCTACACCTTC; d_gene: -; v_gene: TRBV7-9; abundance: -; j_gene: TRBJ1-2
CDR3aa: CASSFGPASGNQPQHF; CDR3nt: TGTGCCAGCAGCTTTGGGCCGGCGTCGGGGAATCAGCCCCAGCATTTT; d_gene: -; v_gene: TRBV5-5; abundance: -; j_gene: TRBJ1-5
CDR3aa: CASSYRGSGANVLTF; CDR3nt: TGTGCCAGCAGTTACAGGGGCTCTGGGGCCAACGTCCTGACTTTC; d_gene: -; v_gene: TRBV6-5; abundance: few; j_gene: TRBJ2-6
CDR3aa: CASTLGLAGGPVPRVYNEQFF; CDR3nt: TGCGCCAGCACCTTGGGACTAGCGGGAGGGCCTGTTCCTCGTGTATACAATGAGCAGTTCTTC; d_gene: TRBD2; v_gene: TRBV10-1; abundance: -; j_gene: TRBJ2-1
CDR3aa: CASSRLAAIGEQFF; CDR3nt: TGTGCCAGTTCCCGACTAGCGGCAATCGGGGAGCAGTTCTTC; d_gene: TRBD2; v_gene: TRBV19; abundance: -; j_gene: TRBJ2-1
CDR3aa: CASRPPGVATQYF; CDR3nt: TGTGCCAGCAGACCTCCAGGGGTAGCTACGCAGTATTTT; d_gene: -; v_gene: TRBV14; abundance: -; j_gene: TRBJ2-3
CDR3aa: CAIKETSQETQYF; CDR3nt: TGTGCCATCAAGGAGACTAGTCAAGAGACCCAGTACTTC; d_gene: -; v_gene: TRBV10-3; abundance: -; j_gene: TRBJ2-5
CDR3aa: CASSIGSGGYTF; CDR3nt: TGTGCCAGTAGTATAGGGTCCGGTGGCTACACCTTC; d_gene: -; v_gene: TRBV19; abundance: -; j_gene: TRBJ1-2
CDR3aa: CASSIPGQGGTGELFF; CDR3nt: TGTGCCAGTAGTATTCCGGGACAGGGCGGAACCGGGGAGCTGTTTTTT; d_gene: TRBD1; v_gene: TRBV19; abundance: -; j_gene: TRBJ2-2
CDR3aa: CAISEGQDSNSPLHF; CDR3nt: TGTGCCATCAGTGAGGGGCAGGACAGCAATTCACCCCTCCACTTT; d_gene: -; v_gene: TRBV10-3; abundance: -; j_gene: TRBJ1-6
CDR3aa: CAWTGGWETQYF; CDR3nt: TGTGCCTGGACAGGGGGCTGGGAGACCCAGTACTTC; d_gene: TRBD1; v_gene: TRBV30; abundance: -; j_gene: TRBJ2-5
CDR3aa: CASSGRTSGSGTQYF; CDR3nt: TGTGCCAGCAGCGGGAGGACTAGCGGGAGTGGTACGCAGTATTTT; d_gene: TRBD2; v_gene: TRBV9; abundance: once; j_gene: TRBJ2-3
CDR3aa: CAISESVGQGNSPLHF; CDR3nt: TGTGCCATCAGTGAGTCAGTTGGACAGGGGAATTCACCCCTCCACTTT; d_gene: TRBD1; v_gene: TRBV10-3; abundance: -; j_gene: TRBJ1-6
CDR3aa: CASSLGREEAGELFF; CDR3nt: TGTGCCAGCAGCTTAGGGCGGGAGGAGGCCGGGGAGCTGTTTTTT; d_gene: TRBD2; v_gene: TRBV7-3; abundance: few; j_gene: TRBJ2-2
CDR3aa: CATSASGQFTDTQYF; CDR3nt: TGTGCCACCAGCGCATCGGGACAGTTCACAGATACGCAGTATTTT; d_gene: TRBD1; v_gene: TRBV15; abundance: -; j_gene: TRBJ2-3
CDR3aa: CASSPFDSTGYTF; CDR3nt: TGTGCCAGCAGCCCGTTCGACAGCACCGGCTACACCTTC; d_gene: -; v_gene: TRBV7-9; abundance: once; j_gene: TRBJ1-2
CDR3aa: CASSYGTGYGYTF; CDR3nt: TGTGCCAGCAGTTATGGGACAGGGTATGGCTACACCTTC; d_gene: TRBD1; v_gene: TRBV28; abundance: -; j_gene: TRBJ1-2
CDR3aa: CASGLRGYGYTF; CDR3nt: TGTGCCAGCGGCCTAAGGGGCTATGGCTACACCTTC; d_gene: -; v_gene: TRBV27; abundance: -; j_gene: TRBJ1-2
CDR3aa: CAWSVNGRNTIYF; CDR3nt: TGTGCCTGGAGTGTTAACGGTCGAAACACCATATATTTT; d_gene: -; v_gene: TRBV30; abundance: once; j_gene: TRBJ1-3
CDR3aa: CASSQEESAIAYNEQFF; CDR3nt: TGTGCCAGCAGCCAAGAGGAGAGTGCTATCGCCTACAATGAGCAGTTCTTC; d_gene: -; v_gene: TRBV4-2; abundance: -; j_gene: TRBJ2-1
CDR3aa: CASNIAEDQPQHF; CDR3nt: TGTGCCAGCAACATTGCGGAGGATCAGCCCCAGCATTTT; d_gene: -; v_gene: TRBV7-2; abundance: -; j_gene: TRBJ1-5
CDR3aa: CASTLAGEAAETQYF; CDR3nt: TGTGCCAGCACCCTAGCGGGAGAGGCGGCAGAGACCCAGTACTTC; d_gene: TRBD2; v_gene: TRBV6-5; abundance: -; j_gene: TRBJ2-5
CDR3aa: CASSPPGVQETQYF; CDR3nt: TGTGCCAGCAGCCCACCCGGGGTTCAAGAGACCCAGTACTTC; d_gene: -; v_gene: TRBV9; abundance: -; j_gene: TRBJ2-5
CDR3aa: CASAFSRVNTEAFF; CDR3nt: TGTGCCAGCGCCTTCTCCAGGGTAAACACTGAAGCTTTCTTT; d_gene: -; v_gene: TRBV7-9; abundance: once; j_gene: TRBJ1-1
CDR3aa: CASSLENRAGQPQHF; CDR3nt: TGCGCCAGCAGCTTGGAGAACAGGGCGGGTCAGCCCCAGCATTTT; d_gene: -; v_gene: TRBV5-1; abundance: -; j_gene: TRBJ1-5
CDR3aa: CASRFDTPTADTQYF; CDR3nt: TGCGCCAGCAGATTTGACACTCCCACCGCAGATACGCAGTATTTT; d_gene: -; v_gene: TRBV5-1; abundance: -; j_gene: TRBJ2-3
CDR3aa: CASSQVQGGNQPQHF; CDR3nt: TGCGCCAGCAGCCAAGTGCAGGGTGGTAATCAGCCCCAGCATTTT; d_gene: -; v_gene: TRBV4-3; abundance: -; j_gene: TRBJ1-5
CDR3aa: CASSSGTGASPLHF; CDR3nt: TGTGCCAGCAGCTCCGGGACAGGGGCTTCACCCCTCCACTTT; d_gene: TRBD1; v_gene: TRBV28; abundance: -; j_gene: TRBJ1-6
CDR3aa: CASSLGGTGAYEQYF; CDR3nt: TGTGCCAGCAGCTTAGGTGGGACAGGCGCCTACGAGCAGTACTTC; d_gene: TRBD1; v_gene: TRBV11-3; abundance: few; j_gene: TRBJ2-7
CDR3aa: CASSTQGYSNQPQHF; CDR3nt: TGTGCCAGCAGTACACAGGGGTATAGCAATCAGCCCCAGCATTTT; d_gene: TRBD1; v_gene: TRBV2; abundance: once; j_gene: TRBJ1-5
CDR3aa: CASSSFLAGVGTDTQYF; CDR3nt: TGTGCCAGCAGCTCCTTCTTAGCGGGAGTGGGCACAGATACGCAGTATTTT; d_gene: TRBD2; v_gene: TRBV7-6; abundance: -; j_gene: TRBJ2-3
CDR3aa: CASSTGGYYGYTF; CDR3nt: TGTGCCAGCAGTACAGGGGGATATTATGGCTACACCTTC; d_gene: TRBD1; v_gene: TRBV28; abundance: -; j_gene: TRBJ1-2
CDR3aa: CASSSLGGRQGGGNGYTF; CDR3nt: TGTGCCAGCAGTTCTTTGGGAGGGCGGCAAGGTGGGGGAAATGGCTACACCTTC; d_gene: -; v_gene: TRBV28; abundance: -; j_gene: TRBJ1-2
CDR3aa: CASSLGTGSRAFF; CDR3nt: TGTGCCAGCAGCTTGGGAACAGGGTCGAGAGCTTTCTTT; d_gene: -; v_gene: TRBV7-2; abundance: -; j_gene: TRBJ1-1